The clone carrying this T cell receptor (beta chain) was observed many times. Antigen unknown. CDR1 and CDR2 (germline): SGHAT, FQDESV (reference sequence). The CDR3 has 17 amino acids. V lost 6 bases, J lost 0 bases, and 18 bases lay in between. This sample was taken from a study of neurological immune-mediated disorders. Study-wide results and caveats: HTLV-1-associated myelopathy led in TCR clonal expansion, while multiple sclerosis ranked lowest, below healthy controls. The absence of shared CDR3 amino acid sequences among expanded clones across subjects suggests private repertoires in all groups.

The cDNA was produced through 5'RACE with 10-nucleotide random UMIs. TCRdb called the 5' RACE reads again in MiXCR, with one record for every CDR3 protein. Altogether 25,000 to 35,000 distinct CDR3 sequences are present, roughly 4.4% being singletons, with the ten largest covering approximately 22%. This receptor was identified in a man aged 18-30 years in good health. The sequenced material came from PBMCs. This sequence joins TRBV11-1 and TRBJ1-5; a weak D match, TRBD1 (6 bases). The CDR3 is CASRDSLGCGSNQPQHF. CDR3 in DNA: TGTGCCAGCAGGGACAGTCTGGGCTGTGGTAGCAATCAGCCCCAGCATTTT.